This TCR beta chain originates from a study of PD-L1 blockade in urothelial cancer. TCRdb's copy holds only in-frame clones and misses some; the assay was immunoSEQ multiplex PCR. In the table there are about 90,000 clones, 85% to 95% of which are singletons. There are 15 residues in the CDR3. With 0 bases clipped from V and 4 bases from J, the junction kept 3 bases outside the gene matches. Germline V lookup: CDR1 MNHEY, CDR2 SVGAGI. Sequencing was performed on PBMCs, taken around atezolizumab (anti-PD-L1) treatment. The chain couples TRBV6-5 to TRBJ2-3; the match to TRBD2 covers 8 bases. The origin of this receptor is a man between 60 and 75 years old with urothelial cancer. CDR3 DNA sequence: TGTGCCAGCAGTTACTCGCTCGGGGGGGCAGATACGCAGTATTTT. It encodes CASSYSLGGADTQYF.